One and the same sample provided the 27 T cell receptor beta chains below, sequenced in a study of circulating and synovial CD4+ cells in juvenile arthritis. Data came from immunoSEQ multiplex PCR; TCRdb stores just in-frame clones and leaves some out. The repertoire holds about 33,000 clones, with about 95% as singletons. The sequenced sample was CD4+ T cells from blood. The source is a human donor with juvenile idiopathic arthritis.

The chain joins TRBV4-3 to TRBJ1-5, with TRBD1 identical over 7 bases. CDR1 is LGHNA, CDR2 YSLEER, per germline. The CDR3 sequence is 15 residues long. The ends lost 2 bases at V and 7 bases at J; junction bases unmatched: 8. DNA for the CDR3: TGCGCCAGCAGCCAACGGGACAGAGACGGGCAGCCCCAGCATTTT. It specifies CASSQRDRDGQPQHF.

The CDR3 bases are TGTGCCAGCGATCGATCACAGGGGACAGGGGGACGTGGCTACACCTTC. Encoded protein: CASDRSQGTGGRGYTF. The chain has TRBV28 and TRBJ1-2, with 11 bases that match TRBD1. The CDR3 is 16 amino acids. Losses at the gene ends were 8 bases for V and 7 bases for J; bases not matched to a gene: 15. Germline CDR1 and CDR2: MDHEN and SYDVKM.

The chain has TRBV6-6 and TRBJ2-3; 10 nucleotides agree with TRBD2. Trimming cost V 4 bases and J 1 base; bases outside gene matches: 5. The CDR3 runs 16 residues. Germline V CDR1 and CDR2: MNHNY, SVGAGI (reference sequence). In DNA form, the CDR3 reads TGTGCCAGCAGTTTCCGTACTAGCGGGGGCACAGATACGCAGTATTTT. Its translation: CASSFRTSGGTDTQYF.

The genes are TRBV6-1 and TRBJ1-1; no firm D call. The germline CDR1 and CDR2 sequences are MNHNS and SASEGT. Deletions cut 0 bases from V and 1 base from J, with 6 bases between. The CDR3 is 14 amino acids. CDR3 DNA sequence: TGTGCCAGCAGTGAAGCGGGCAGGAACACTGAAGCTTTCTTT. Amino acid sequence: CASSEAGRNTEAFF.

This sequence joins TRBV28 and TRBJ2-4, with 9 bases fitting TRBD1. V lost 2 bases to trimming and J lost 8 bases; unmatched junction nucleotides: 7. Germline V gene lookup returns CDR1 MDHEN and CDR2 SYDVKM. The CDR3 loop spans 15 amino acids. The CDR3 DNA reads TGTGCCAGCAGTTTAAGGGGGACAGGGAGGGACATTCAGTACTTC. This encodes CASSLRGTGRDIQYF.

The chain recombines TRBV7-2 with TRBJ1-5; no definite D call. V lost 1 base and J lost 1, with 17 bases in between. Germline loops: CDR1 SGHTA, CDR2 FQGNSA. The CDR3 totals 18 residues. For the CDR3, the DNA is TGTGCCAGCAGCTTAGGACTGAACCAACGGGGAAGCAATCAGCCCCAGCATTTT. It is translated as CASSLGLNQRGSNQPQHF.

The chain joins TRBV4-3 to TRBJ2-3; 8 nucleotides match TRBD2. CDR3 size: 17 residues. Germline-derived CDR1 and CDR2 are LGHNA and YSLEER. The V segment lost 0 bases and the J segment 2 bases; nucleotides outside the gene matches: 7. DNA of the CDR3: TGCGCCAGCAGCCAAGATTTCGGGGGGGGCCACACAGATACGCAGTATTTT. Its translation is CASSQDFGGGHTDTQYF.

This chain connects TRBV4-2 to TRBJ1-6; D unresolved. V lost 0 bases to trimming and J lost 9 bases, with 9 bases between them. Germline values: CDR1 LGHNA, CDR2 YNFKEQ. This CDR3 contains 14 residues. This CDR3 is CASSQEEPTSPLHF. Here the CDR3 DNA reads TGTGCCAGCAGCCAAGAAGAACCTACTTCACCCCTCCACTTT.

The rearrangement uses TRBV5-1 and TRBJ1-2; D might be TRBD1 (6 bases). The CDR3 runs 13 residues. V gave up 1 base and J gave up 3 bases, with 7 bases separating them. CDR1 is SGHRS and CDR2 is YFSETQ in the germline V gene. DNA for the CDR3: TGCGCCAGCAGCTTGTCAGGGGACTATGGCTACACCTTC. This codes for CASSLSGDYGYTF. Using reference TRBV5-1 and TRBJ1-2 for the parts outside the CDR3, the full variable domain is KAGVTQTPRYLIKTRGQQVTLSCSPISGHRSVSWYQQTPGQGLQFLFEYFSETQRNKGNFPGRFSGRQFSNSRSEMNVSTLELGDSALYLCASSLSGDYGYTFGSGTRLTVV.

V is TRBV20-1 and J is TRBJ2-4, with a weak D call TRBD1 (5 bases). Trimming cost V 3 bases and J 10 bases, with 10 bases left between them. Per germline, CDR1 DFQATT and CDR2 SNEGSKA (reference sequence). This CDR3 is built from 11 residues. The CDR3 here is CSASKTEIQYF. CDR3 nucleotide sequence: TGCAGTGCTAGCAAGACAGAGATTCAGTACTTC.

Here the CDR3 reads CASSPGRQEYNSPLHF. The CDR3, as DNA: TGTGCCAGCTCACCGGGGCGACAGGAATATAATTCACCCCTCCACTTT. The chain employs TRBV18 and TRBJ1-6, with D possibly TRBD1 on 6 matching bases. Germline-derived CDR1 and CDR2 are KGHSH and LQKENI. V lost 3 bases and J lost 4, with 13 bases in between. The CDR3 has 16 residues.

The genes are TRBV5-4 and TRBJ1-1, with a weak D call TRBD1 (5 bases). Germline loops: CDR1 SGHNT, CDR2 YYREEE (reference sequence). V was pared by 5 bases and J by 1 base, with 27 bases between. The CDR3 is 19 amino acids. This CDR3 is CASSFGFPWTPIENTEAFF. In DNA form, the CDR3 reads TGTGCCAGCAGTTTTGGCTTCCCCTGGACACCGATAGAGAACACTGAAGCTTTCTTT.

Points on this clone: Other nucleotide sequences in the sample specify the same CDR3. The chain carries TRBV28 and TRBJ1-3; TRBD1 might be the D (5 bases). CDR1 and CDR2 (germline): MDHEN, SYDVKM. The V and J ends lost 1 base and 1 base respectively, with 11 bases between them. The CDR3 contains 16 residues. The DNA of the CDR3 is TGTGCCAGCAGTTTATCAGGGTTAAGTTCTGGAAACACCATATATTTT. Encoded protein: CASSLSGLSSGNTIYF.

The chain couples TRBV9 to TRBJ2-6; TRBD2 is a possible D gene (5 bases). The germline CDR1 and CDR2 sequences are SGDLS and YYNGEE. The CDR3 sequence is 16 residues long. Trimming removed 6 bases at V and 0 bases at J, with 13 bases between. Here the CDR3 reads CASNGGASSGANVLTF. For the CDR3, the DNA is TGTGCCAGCAACGGAGGCGCAAGCTCTGGGGCCAACGTCCTGACTTTC.

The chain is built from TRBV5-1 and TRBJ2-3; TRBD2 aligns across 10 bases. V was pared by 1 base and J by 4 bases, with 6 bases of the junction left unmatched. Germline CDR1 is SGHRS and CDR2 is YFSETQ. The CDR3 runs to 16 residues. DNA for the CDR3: TGCGCCAGCAGCTTGCAGAGCGGGGGGGCCTCAGATACGCAGTATTTT. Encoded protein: CASSLQSGGASDTQYF.

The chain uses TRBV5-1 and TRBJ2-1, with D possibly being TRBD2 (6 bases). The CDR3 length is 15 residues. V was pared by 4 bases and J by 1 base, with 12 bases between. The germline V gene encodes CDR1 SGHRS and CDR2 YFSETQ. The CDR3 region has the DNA TGCGCCAGCAGCCGGAGGGCAGAATCCTACAATGAGCAGTTCTTC. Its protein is CASSRRAESYNEQFF.

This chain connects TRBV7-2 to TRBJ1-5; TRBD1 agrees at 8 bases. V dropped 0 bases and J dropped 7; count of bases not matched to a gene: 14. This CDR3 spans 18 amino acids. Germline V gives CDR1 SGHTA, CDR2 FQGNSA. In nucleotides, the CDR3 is TGTGCCAGCAGCTTAGCGTACAGGGGACAGGACCTCGGGCAGCCCCAGCATTTT. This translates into CASSLAYRGQDLGQPQHF.

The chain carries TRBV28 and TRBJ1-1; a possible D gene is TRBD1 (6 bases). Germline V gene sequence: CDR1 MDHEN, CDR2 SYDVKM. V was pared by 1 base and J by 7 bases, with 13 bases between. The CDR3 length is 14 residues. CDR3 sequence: CASSLLSGGSEAFF. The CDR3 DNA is TGTGCCAGCAGTTTATTATCGGGGGGCAGTGAAGCTTTCTTT.

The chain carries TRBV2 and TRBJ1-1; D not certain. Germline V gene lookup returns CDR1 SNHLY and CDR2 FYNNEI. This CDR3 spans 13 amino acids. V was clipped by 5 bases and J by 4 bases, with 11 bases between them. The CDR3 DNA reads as TGTGCCAGCAGTCGATCTGAGGGCACTGAAGCTTTCTTT. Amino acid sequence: CASSRSEGTEAFF.

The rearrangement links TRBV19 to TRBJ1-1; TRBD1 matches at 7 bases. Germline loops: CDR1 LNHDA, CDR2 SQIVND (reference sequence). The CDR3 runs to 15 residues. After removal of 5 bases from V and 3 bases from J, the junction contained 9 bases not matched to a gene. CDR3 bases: TGTGCCAGTAGTCCTCCGGGACAGCACTACACTGAAGCTTTCTTT. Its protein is CASSPPGQHYTEAFF. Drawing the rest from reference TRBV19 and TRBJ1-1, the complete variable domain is DGGITQSPKYLFRKEGQNVTLSCEQNLNHDAMYWYRQDPGQGLRLIYYSQIVNDFQKGDIAEGYSVSREKKESFPLTVTSAQKNPTAFYLCASSPPGQHYTEAFFGQGTRLTVV.

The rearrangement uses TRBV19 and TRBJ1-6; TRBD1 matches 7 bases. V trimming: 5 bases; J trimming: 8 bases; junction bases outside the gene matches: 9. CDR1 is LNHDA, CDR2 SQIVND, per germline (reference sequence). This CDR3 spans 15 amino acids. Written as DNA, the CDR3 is TGTGCCAGTAGTCCAGACAGACAGGGTTATTCACCCCTCCACTTT. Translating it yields CASSPDRQGYSPLHF.

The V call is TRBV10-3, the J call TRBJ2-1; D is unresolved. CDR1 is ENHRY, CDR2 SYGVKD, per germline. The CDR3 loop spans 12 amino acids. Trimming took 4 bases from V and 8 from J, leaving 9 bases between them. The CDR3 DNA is TGTGCCATCAGTGGGGTAAGCGATGAGCAGTTCTTC. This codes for CAISGVSDEQFF.

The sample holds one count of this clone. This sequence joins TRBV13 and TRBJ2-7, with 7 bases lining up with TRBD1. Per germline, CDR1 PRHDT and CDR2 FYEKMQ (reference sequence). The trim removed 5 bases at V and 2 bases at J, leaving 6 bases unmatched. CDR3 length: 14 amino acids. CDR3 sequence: CASSPRQGTYEQYF. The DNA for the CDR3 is TGTGCCAGCAGCCCGAGACAGGGAACCTACGAGCAGTACTTC.

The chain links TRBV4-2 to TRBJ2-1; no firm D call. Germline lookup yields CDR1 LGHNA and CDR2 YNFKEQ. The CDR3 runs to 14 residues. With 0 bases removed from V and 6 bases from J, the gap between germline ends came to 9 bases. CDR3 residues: CASSQEVVVNEQFF. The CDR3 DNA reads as TGTGCCAGCAGCCAAGAAGTCGTAGTCAATGAGCAGTTCTTC.

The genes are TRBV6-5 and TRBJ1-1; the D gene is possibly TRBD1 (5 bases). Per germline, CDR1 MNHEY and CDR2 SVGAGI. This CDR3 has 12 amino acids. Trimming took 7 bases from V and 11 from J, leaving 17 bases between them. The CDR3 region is CASIDGGTMAFF. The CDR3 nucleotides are TGTGCCAGCATAGATGGGGGGACGATGGCTTTCTTT.

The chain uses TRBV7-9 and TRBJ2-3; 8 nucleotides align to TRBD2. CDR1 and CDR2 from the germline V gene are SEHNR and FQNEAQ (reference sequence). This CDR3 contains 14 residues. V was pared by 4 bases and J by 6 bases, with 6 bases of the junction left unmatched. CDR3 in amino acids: CASSSGLAVDTQYF. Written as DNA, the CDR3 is TGTGCCAGCAGCTCCGGACTAGCTGTGGATACGCAGTATTTT. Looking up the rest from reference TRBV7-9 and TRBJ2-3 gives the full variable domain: DTGVSQNPRHKITKRGQNVTFRCDPISEHNRLYWYRQTLGQGPEFLTYFQNEAQLEKSRLLSDRFSAERPKGSFSTLEIQRTEQGDSAMYLCASSSGLAVDTQYFGPGTRLTVL.

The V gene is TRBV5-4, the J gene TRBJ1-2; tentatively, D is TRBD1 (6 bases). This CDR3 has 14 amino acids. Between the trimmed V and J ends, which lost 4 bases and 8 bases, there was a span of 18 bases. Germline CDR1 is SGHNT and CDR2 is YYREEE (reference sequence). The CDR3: CASSADRIPGGYTF. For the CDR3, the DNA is TGTGCCAGCAGCGCCGACAGGATCCCTGGAGGCTACACCTTC. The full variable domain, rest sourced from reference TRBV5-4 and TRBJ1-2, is ETGVTQSPTHLIKTRGQQVTLRCSSQSGHNTVSWYQQALGQGPQFIFQYYREEENGRGNFPPRFSGLQFPNYSSELNVNALELDDSALYLCASSADRIPGGYTFGSGTRLTVV.